This T cell receptor beta chain was captured by sequencing in a study of Ad26.COV2.S vaccination and SARS-CoV-2 variants (dated by TCRdb to the early 2020s). Describing the broader study: Vaccine-arm donors came from COV1001, a multicentre, randomized, double-blind, placebo-controlled phase I-IIa trial of Ad26.COV2.S in healthy adults. TCRbeta repertoire sequencing was used to assess the specificity and breadth of SARS-CoV-2-reactive T cell receptors after Ad26.COV2.S vaccination. Dosing of Ad26.COV2.S was intramuscular, at either 5x10^10 or 1x10^11 viral particles, delivered as one shot or as two shots spaced 56 days apart. Participants in the trial were split at random into five groups of five each, receiving low-dose or high-dose Ad26.COV2.S once or twice, or else placebo on both occasions. Blinding of investigators to trial group allocation was maintained during experiments and outcome assessment. The TCR-sequenced set comprised about 32 samples: some 20 Ad26.COV2.S vaccine recipients, 5 placebo recipients and 8 SARS-CoV-2 convalescent individuals.

The germline ends are 2 bases apart after V is trimmed by 2 bases and J by 3 bases. The CDR1 and CDR2 encoded by the germline V gene are SGHDT and YYEEEE. The CDR3 starts with the cysteine, ends with the phenylalanine, and has 11 residues. Kept here is only the CDR3 DNA, which spans 33 bases and is read in frame from base 1. With regard to this clone: The antigen it recognizes is unknown. Base qualities are not recorded, but no much larger clone differs from it by a single base. The sample carries other DNA sequences with the same CDR3.

What the study reported, not specific to this receptor: Compared with placebo recipients, Ad26.COV2.S recipients showed higher spike-specific TCR breadth (P = 0.0014). According to the authors, total T cell responses may have been underestimated by the TCR breadth and depth analyses. Substantial breadth of spike-specific CD8+ and CD4+ T cell responses was reported after vaccination. Vaccine and placebo recipients had similar non-spike TCR breadth, a finding consistent with the vaccine containing only spike. The study was not powered to compare responses between vaccine doses or regimens.

The intended sense of this specimen's treatment or condition label: roughly 18 received Ad26.COV2.S at low or high dose, single or two shots; roughly five received placebo; per-sample allocation not given. Repertoires of vaccine and placebo recipients were sequenced from samples taken on day 63 after the first injection. In Cohort 1b, more than 20 adults aged 18-55 years were enrolled at a single site in Boston, USA, between 29 July and 7 August 2020. As a vaccine, Ad26.COV2.S was a replication-incompetent adenovirus type 26 vector that expressed a prefusion-stabilized SARS-CoV-2 spike protein derived from the original Wuhan strain. TCRbeta CDR3 regions were sequenced with the immunoSEQ Assay. After extraction, genomic DNA underwent amplification by bias-controlled multiplex PCR, followed by high-throughput sequencing. The paper's data handling went like this. Collapsing and filtering of sequences were performed to quantify the absolute abundance of each unique TCRbeta CDR3 region. T cell fraction was estimated by normalizing TCRbeta template counts to usable DNA, which was measured by amplifying reference genes present in all nucleated cells. Repertoire TCRs were annotated as SARS-CoV-2-specific when V gene, CDR3 amino acid sequence and J gene were exactly matched to a known reactive TCR set. MIRA supplied the reference SARS-CoV-2 TCR set, which was filtered for enrichment in COVID-19-positive ImmuneCODE repertoires so that public or cross-reactive TCRs were removed. Using the MIRA antigens, annotated TCRs were further analysed by specific ORF or by position within an ORF. Breadth was defined as the number of annotated unique rearrangements divided by the total number of unique productive rearrangements, and depth was defined as the summed frequency of the annotated unique rearrangements. TCR breadth was compared between groups using two-sided Wilcoxon rank-sum tests. Here the immuneACCESS table is served through TCRdb, limited to in-frame sequences with V and J called. Missing clones are a known gap in these copies; in checked studies unresolved V genes cover under half, and the rest lacks a known reason. V, J and clone size derive from that table, while D and trimming were established from the DNA sequence. The sample includes around 400,000 clones, with 83% observed a single time. The ten largest clonotypes hold around 7% of the sample.

This clonotype originated in a person between 18 and 65 years old who received the Ad26.COV2.S COVID-19 vaccine or a placebo. This chain joins TRBV5-6 to TRBJ2-5; there is no confident call for the D gene. Sequencing used peripheral blood, obtained in a trial of Ad26.COV2.S vaccine versus placebo. The CDR3 reads as follows: CASSLKETQYF. The DNA sequence follows: TGTGCCAGCAGCTTAAAAGAGACCCAGTACTTC.